Listed here is a single T cell receptor (beta chain). Its antigen remains unidentified. The data were taken from a study of OX40 agonist ivuxolimab in advanced cancers. Turning to the study itself: Allowance was made for prior anti-PD-1, anti-PD-L1 or anti-CTLA-4 therapy, and roughly 40% had some.

The germline gives CDR1 SGHNT, CDR2 YYREEE (reference sequence). Trimming took off 0 bases at V and 4 bases at J, with 10 bases between the two ends. The CDR3 runs to 14 residues. Findings and caveats of the study: Relative to CD4+, CD8+ T cells held more expanded clones on average.

Sequenced by immunoSEQ multiplex PCR; TCRdb stores in-frame clones only, minus some. The sample includes 90,000 to 100,000 clones, around 90% of them seen just once. The sequence came from an adult with an advanced solid tumor such as melanoma, head and neck, liver or kidney cancer. The rearrangement links TRBV5-4 to TRBJ1-1; possibly TRBD1 for D (5 bases). Sequencing was performed on CD4+ or CD8+ T cells sorted from blood, taken in a trial of the OX40 agonist ivuxolimab. In DNA, the CDR3 is TGTGCCAGCAGCTTGGGATCCGGGACCACTGAAGCTTTCTTT. It specifies CASSLGSGTTEAFF.